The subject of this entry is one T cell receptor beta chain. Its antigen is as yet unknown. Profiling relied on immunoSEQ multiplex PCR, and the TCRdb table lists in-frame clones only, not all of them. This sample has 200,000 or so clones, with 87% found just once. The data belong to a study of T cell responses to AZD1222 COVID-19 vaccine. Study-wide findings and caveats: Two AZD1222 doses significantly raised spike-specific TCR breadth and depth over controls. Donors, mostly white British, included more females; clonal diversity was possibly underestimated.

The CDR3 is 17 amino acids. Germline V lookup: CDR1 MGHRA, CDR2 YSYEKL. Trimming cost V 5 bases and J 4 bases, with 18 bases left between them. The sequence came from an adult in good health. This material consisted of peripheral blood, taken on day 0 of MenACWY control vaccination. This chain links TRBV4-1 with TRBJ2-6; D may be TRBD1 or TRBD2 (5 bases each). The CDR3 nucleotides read TGCGCCAGCAGCGCCCGCTTCGAGGGGCAAGGGGCCAACGTCCTGACTTTC. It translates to CASSARFEGQGANVLTF.